This T cell receptor beta chain is from a study of graft-versus-host responses after intestinal transplantation. On the study more broadly: Induction with anti-thymocyte globulin, then tacrolimus and steroids for roughly three years, was given to all recipients.

V lost 5 bases and J 6 bases, leaving 10 bases between the germline ends. In germline, CDR1 is SGHTA, CDR2 FQGTGA. This CDR3 contains 13 residues. The repertoire was sequenced with immunoSEQ multiplex PCR; TCRdb's copy has only in-frame clones and lacks some. The sample lists tens of thousands of clones, roughly 91% occurring once. Of note for this clone: What it binds is not known.

The starting material was unstimulated CD4+ T cells sorted from spleen or lymph node cells, obtained before transplant. V usage is TRBV7-3 and J usage is TRBJ2-2; no reliable D call. The sequence was collected from a human donor who was the organ donor for an intestinal transplant. CDR3 region: CASSARPAGELFF. The CDR3 coding sequence is TGTGCCAGCAGCGCGCGTCCGGCCGGGGAGCTGTTTTTT.